This passage covers 29 T cell receptor beta chains from one sample sequenced in a study of graft-versus-host responses after intestinal transplantation. For these TCRs, the target antigens are not known. Produced via immunoSEQ multiplex PCR; TCRdb's table is partial and in-frame only. Of tens of thousands of clones listed, roughly 84% were seen once; the top ten hold less than 9.5%. Here the sequenced sample was unstimulated CD8+ T cells sorted from spleen or lymph node cells, taken before transplant. The receptors come from a human donor who was the organ donor for an intestinal transplant.

V usage is TRBV6-4 and J usage is TRBJ2-3; 7 nucleotides match TRBD1. V shed 0 bases and J 0 bases; nucleotides not matched to a gene: 3. The CDR3 consists of 16 residues. Germline CDR1 and CDR2: MRHNA and SNTAGT. The CDR3 sequence: CASSDSPGGSTDTQYF. CDR3 DNA sequence: TGTGCCAGCAGTGACTCCCCAGGGGGTAGCACAGATACGCAGTATTTT.

The DNA for the CDR3 is TGTGCCTGGACTCAGACTAGCGGGGGGGTCTCGGATACGCAGTATTTT. It is translated as CAWTQTSGGVSDTQYF. The chain is built from TRBV30 and TRBJ2-3; 14 bases are shared with TRBD2. The germline V gene encodes CDR1 GTSNPN and CDR2 SVGIG (reference sequence). CDR3 length: 16 residues. V lost 4 bases and J lost 6; bases outside the gene matches: 9.

The chain combines TRBV7-8 with TRBJ1-2; 12 bases map to TRBD1. Germline values: CDR1 SGHVS, CDR2 FQNEAQ. This CDR3 has 15 amino acids. Trimming took 2 bases from V and 6 from J; bases not matched to a gene: 4. The CDR3 DNA reads TGTGCCAGCAGCTTATACGGGACAGGGGGCCATGGCTACACCTTC. Its protein is CASSLYGTGGHGYTF.

The gene calls are TRBV7-9 and TRBJ1-1; D is possibly TRBD1 (6 bases). Germline CDR1 reads SEHNR; CDR2 reads FQNEAQ (reference sequence). Trimming removed 1 base from V and 5 bases from J, with 8 bases in between. The CDR3 is 13 amino acids. CDR3 DNA: TGTGCCAGCAGCTTAGGGGGGCTTACTGAAGCTTTCTTT. Translation: CASSLGGLTEAFF.

A remark on this clone: Different DNA sequences within this sample yield the same CDR3. The genes are TRBV6-5 and TRBJ2-7; 12 bases match TRBD2. Germline-derived CDR1 and CDR2 are MNHEY and SVGAGI. V shed 0 bases and J 3 bases; nucleotides not matched to a gene: 0. The CDR3 has 15 residues. CDR3 region: CASSYSTSGGYEQYF. The DNA for the CDR3 is TGTGCCAGCAGTTACTCGACTAGCGGGGGCTACGAGCAGTACTTC.

This chain joins TRBV7-8 and TRBJ1-5; the D gene is possibly TRBD1 (6 bases). Germline assignment: CDR1 SGHVS and CDR2 FQNEAQ. V was cut by 5 bases and J by 1 base, with 9 bases left in between. The CDR3 is made up of 14 amino acids. CDR3 amino acids: CASSPRGSNQPQHF. In DNA, the CDR3 is TGTGCCAGCAGCCCGAGGGGGAGCAATCAGCCCCAGCATTTT.

The CDR3 protein is CASSLAPPRLYEQYF. CDR3 nucleotide sequence: TGTGCCAGCAGCTTGGCACCCCCCAGACTCTACGAGCAGTACTTC. The chain uses TRBV5-4 and TRBJ2-7; no reliable D call. Germline values: CDR1 SGHNT, CDR2 YYREEE (reference sequence). The germline V and J ends were trimmed by 0 bases and 3 bases, with 13 bases remaining between them. The CDR3 has 15 residues.

The rearrangement uses TRBV4-1 and TRBJ2-2; D ambiguous. This CDR3 contains 15 residues. V was trimmed by 0 bases and J by 3 bases, leaving 8 bases between them. The V gene's germline CDR1 is MGHRA and CDR2 YSYEKL. This CDR3 is CASSQDETYTGELFF. The CDR3 bases are TGCGCCAGCAGCCAAGATGAGACCTACACCGGGGAGCTGTTTTTT.

The J gene is TRBJ1-2, the V gene TRBV28; no definite D call. Germline lookup yields CDR1 MDHEN and CDR2 SYDVKM. V dropped 10 bases and J dropped 3 bases, with 12 bases sitting between them. The CDR3 spans 12 residues. Here the CDR3 reads CANRHLDYGYTF. The CDR3 coding sequence is TGTGCCAACAGACATTTGGACTATGGCTACACCTTC.

V gene TRBV7-6 combines with J gene TRBJ2-7; 7 bases map to TRBD2. After removal of 3 bases from V and 5 bases from J, the junction contained 4 bases not matched to a gene. Germline V gives CDR1 SGHVS, CDR2 FNYEAQ. The CDR3 extends over 13 amino acids. This CDR3 reads CASSLGGLHEQYF. The CDR3 DNA reads TGTGCCAGCAGCTTGGGAGGGTTACACGAGCAGTACTTC.

This clone has just one count. This sequence joins TRBV6-1 and TRBJ1-5; D unresolved. The germline V gene encodes CDR1 MNHNS and CDR2 SASEGT. The CDR3 extends over 15 amino acids. Trimming stripped 3 bases from V and 0 bases from J, with 9 bases between. CDR3 sequence reads: CASSDTPISNQPQHF. The CDR3 coding sequence is TGTGCCAGCAGTGATACCCCCATTAGCAATCAGCCCCAGCATTTT.

Only one count was recorded for this clone. The chain is built from TRBV7-2 and TRBJ1-1; D is perhaps TRBD1 (5 bases). Germline V gene sequence: CDR1 SGHTA, CDR2 FQGNSA. Trimming removed 3 bases at V and 9 bases at J, with 11 bases between. The CDR3 is made up of 12 amino acids. CDR3 sequence: CASSLPGLKAFF. The DNA of the CDR3 is TGTGCCAGCAGCTTGCCGGGACTCAAAGCTTTCTTT.

This chain uses TRBV2 with TRBJ1-2; possibly TRBD1 for D (6 bases). The CDR3 contains 16 residues. Germline V gene lookup returns CDR1 SNHLY and CDR2 FYNNEI. V lost 7 bases and J lost 3, with 21 bases in between. The CDR3 is CASIPWTDQIDYGYTF. The DNA for the CDR3 is TGTGCCAGCATTCCCTGGACAGACCAAATAGACTATGGCTACACCTTC.

The chain couples TRBV2 to TRBJ1-1, with D possibly matching TRBD1 (5 bases). The V gene's germline CDR1 is SNHLY and CDR2 FYNNEI. Trimming removed 8 bases from V and 0 bases from J, with 13 bases in between. CDR3 size: 14 residues. The CDR3 DNA sequence: TGTGCCAGCCCATCAGGCAGGGTGAACACTGAAGCTTTCTTT. Translated: CASPSGRVNTEAFF.

The CDR3 region has the DNA TGTGCCAGCACCCTGGGACAGGGGGCTACTGAAGCTTTCTTT. Its translation: CASTLGQGATEAFF. V usage is TRBV2 and J usage is TRBJ1-1; TRBD1 agrees at 12 bases. This CDR3 contains 14 residues. Germline V lookup: CDR1 SNHLY, CDR2 FYNNEI. With 7 bases clipped from V and 5 bases from J, the junction kept 5 bases outside the gene matches. Drawing the rest from reference TRBV2 and TRBJ1-1, the complete variable domain is EPEVTQTPSHQVTQMGQEVILRCVPISNHLYFYWYRQILGQKVEFLVSFYNNEISEKSEIFDDQFSVERPDGSNFTLKIRSTKLEDSAMYFCASTLGQGATEAFFGQGTRLTVV.

J is TRBJ2-7 and V is TRBV27; the D is unclear. Germline V gene sequence: CDR1 MNHEY, CDR2 SMNVEV (reference sequence). The CDR3 runs 14 residues. V lost 5 bases and J 3 bases, leaving 14 bases between the germline ends. CDR3 sequence: CASSLGVSLYEQYF. CDR3 in DNA: TGTGCCAGCAGTCTAGGAGTTTCCCTCTACGAGCAGTACTTC.

The CDR3 coding sequence is TGTGCCAGCAGCGTATTGGGGGAAGGTGGAAACACCATATATTTT. Translation: CASSVLGEGGNTIYF. This chain joins TRBV9 and TRBJ1-3; a weak D match, TRBD1 (5 bases). Germline assignment: CDR1 SGDLS and CDR2 YYNGEE. With 1 base removed from V and 3 bases from J, the gap between germline ends came to 11 bases. This CDR3 contains 15 residues.

The chain combines TRBV19 with TRBJ1-1; D is perhaps TRBD1 (6 bases). The CDR3 spans 13 residues. Germline V gives CDR1 LNHDA, CDR2 SQIVND (reference sequence). Deletions cut 4 bases from V and 4 bases from J, with 10 bases between. CDR3 sequence: CASSTGTSTEAFF. The CDR3, as DNA: TGTGCCAGTAGTACTGGGACATCCACTGAAGCTTTCTTT.

CDR3 coding DNA: TGTGCCAGCAGCCCGACAAACACTGAAGCTTTCTTT. Its protein is CASSPTNTEAFF. This rearrangement joins TRBV4-2 to TRBJ1-1; D remains ambiguous. The germline V gene encodes CDR1 LGHNA and CDR2 YNFKEQ. The V and J ends lost 4 bases and 2 bases respectively, with 5 bases between them. The CDR3 sequence is 12 residues long.

The V call is TRBV4-2, the J call TRBJ2-2; 10 bases map to TRBD2. Germline V gene lookup returns CDR1 LGHNA and CDR2 YNFKEQ. The CDR3 runs to 20 residues. Losses at the gene ends were 0 bases for V and 3 bases for J; bases not matched to a gene: 13. The CDR3 bases are TGTGCCAGCAGCCAAGATAATCCCAGCGGGGGGGCTGTGGACACCGGGGAGCTGTTTTTT. It codes for CASSQDNPSGGAVDTGELFF.

The J gene is TRBJ2-2, the V gene TRBV29-1; 8 bases align to TRBD1. The CDR3 totals 16 residues. Per the germline V gene, CDR1 is SQVTM and CDR2 is ANQGSEA. V dropped 0 bases and J dropped 4; count of bases not matched to a gene: 7. CDR3 amino acids: CSVEEDGRGLTGELFF. As DNA, the CDR3 is TGCAGCGTTGAAGAGGATGGCAGGGGGCTCACCGGGGAGCTGTTTTTT.

This clone has only a few counts. The chain is built from TRBV7-3 and TRBJ2-2; no clear D gene. There are 13 residues in the CDR3. The V end lost 2 bases, the J end lost 4 bases, and 5 bases lay between the germline ends. The V gene's germline CDR1 is SGHTA and CDR2 FQGTGA. Here the CDR3 reads CASSLSVTGELFF. CDR3 in DNA: TGTGCCAGCAGCTTATCGGTCACCGGGGAGCTGTTTTTT. Looking up the rest from reference TRBV7-3 and TRBJ2-2 gives the full variable domain: GAGVSQTPSNKVTEKGKYVELRCDPISGHTALYWYRQSLGQGPEFLIYFQGTGAADDSGLPNDRFFAVRPEGSVSTLKIQRTERGDSAVYLCASSLSVTGELFFGEGSRLTVL.

This sequence joins TRBV30 and TRBJ1-5, with D hard to call. From germline, CDR1 is GTSNPN and CDR2 SVGIG (reference sequence). CDR3 length: 14 amino acids. With 5 bases removed from V and 6 bases from J, the gap between germline ends came to 17 bases. CDR3 coding DNA: TGTGCCTGGGCACCGGGGTTTGAGGTTCAGCCCCAGCATTTT. As protein: CAWAPGFEVQPQHF. Based on the CDR3 plus reference TRBV30 and TRBJ1-5, the full variable domain is SQTIHQWPATLVQPVGSPLSLECTVEGTSNPNLYWYRQAAGRGLQLLFYSVGIGQISSEVPQNLSASRPQDRQFILSSKKLLLSDSGFYLCAWAPGFEVQPQHFGDGTRLSIL.

Of note for this clone: Compared with germline, one end of the junction differs, possibly owing to a read error. V gene TRBV5-4 combines with J gene TRBJ2-1, with D maybe TRBD2 (7 bases). Per the germline V gene, CDR1 is SGHNT and CDR2 is YYREEE (reference sequence). This CDR3 has 15 residues. CDR3 bases: TGTGCCAGCAGCTTAGACGGGGGGCCCTACACTGAGCAGTTCTTC. This codes for CASSLDGGPYTEQFF.

The chain recombines TRBV5-1 with TRBJ2-3; TRBD1 matches at 7 bases. The CDR3 extends over 21 amino acids. V shed 4 bases, J shed 2 bases, and the junction held 25 bases outside the gene matches. The germline CDR1 and CDR2 sequences are SGHRS and YFSETQ. CDR3 sequence reads: CASSPIKGQRDIRDPTDTQYF. CDR3 nucleotides: TGCGCCAGCAGCCCAATAAAGGGACAGAGAGACATTCGAGACCCCACAGATACGCAGTATTTT.

The rearrangement uses TRBV27 and TRBJ2-5, with 11 positions matching TRBD2. The CDR3 extends over 15 amino acids. V dropped 7 bases and J dropped 5; count of bases not matched to a gene: 9. In germline, CDR1 is MNHEY, CDR2 SMNVEV (reference sequence). CDR3 residues: CASTLSGGAGETQYF. The CDR3, as DNA: TGTGCCAGCACCCTTAGCGGGGGGGCCGGGGAGACCCAGTACTTC.

V and J are TRBV2 and TRBJ2-2, with 7 positions matching TRBD2. There are 21 residues in the CDR3. Trimming took 0 bases from V and 4 from J; bases not matched to a gene: 20. Germline V gives CDR1 SNHLY, CDR2 FYNNEI. The CDR3 protein is CASSEALFQGVGGSGTGELFF. The CDR3 DNA sequence: TGTGCCAGCAGTGAAGCGCTTTTTCAGGGTGTCGGGGGGTCGGGCACCGGGGAGCTGTTTTTT.

V and J are TRBV4-1 and TRBJ2-7, with D maybe TRBD1 (6 bases). V was trimmed by 0 bases and J by 5 bases, leaving 20 bases between them. The CDR3 runs 17 residues. The germline CDR1 and CDR2 sequences are MGHRA and YSYEKL. Here the CDR3 DNA reads TGCGCCAGCAGCCAAGATTTCGGGTTGGGGGCTCTGGACGAGCAGTACTTC. This gives the protein CASSQDFGLGALDEQYF.

The chain combines TRBV6-1 with TRBJ2-7, with 10 bases that match TRBD1. J gave up 3 bases and V 6 bases, and 5 bases lay outside the gene matches. Germline assignment: CDR1 MNHNS and CDR2 SASEGT. CDR3 length: 14 amino acids. CDR3 in amino acids: CASSNRDRGYEQYF. The CDR3 DNA is TGTGCCAGCAGCAACCGGGACAGGGGCTACGAGCAGTACTTC.